The rows below give T cell receptor beta chains drawn from one sample of a study of patients and donors after allogeneic stem cell transplantation. A single record per CDR3 protein comes from TCRdb applying MiXCR to the RT-PCR reads. The table lists about a million distinct CDR3 sequences, about a sixth of them singletons. Sequenced material: blood, either unsorted or a sorted T cell fraction (not recorded which). The receptors shown here come from a human donor who was either an allogeneic HSCT recipient or a stem cell or donor lymphocyte infusion donor (not recorded which). It is not recorded whose cells these are; they may come from a transplant donor. Each CDR3 is given with its conserved first and last residue. D genes are given only for firm matches. Where a row states a size, it is once, few, many or the class of an expanded clone; other rows omit it.

v_gene	j_gene	abundance	d_gene	CDR3nt	CDR3aa
TRBV12-3/TRBV12-4	TRBJ2-7	-	TRBD1	TGTGCCAGCAGCCACCCCGCCGGGACAGGGGGCTACGAGCAGTACTTC	CASSHPAGTGGYEQYF
TRBV12-3/TRBV12-4	TRBJ2-2	-	TRBD2	TGTGCCAGCACCTATCAAATCGGACTAGCGGGGCCCGTAGAAATGAACACCGGGGAGCTGTTTTTT	CASTYQIGLAGPVEMNTGELFF
TRBV28	TRBJ1-1	-	-	TGTGCCAGCAGTTTACGCGAGGGCGCGGCTGAAGCTTTCTTT	CASSLREGAAEAFF
TRBV7-3	TRBJ2-2	-	-	TGTGCCAGCACCCCCTCAGACAGACTTAACACCGGGGAGCTGTTTTTT	CASTPSDRLNTGELFF
TRBV6-1	TRBJ1-1	-	-	TGTGCCAGCAGCTTCCGATCTGTCGCACACATGAACACTGAAGCTTTCTTT	CASSFRSVAHMNTEAFF
TRBV11-2	TRBJ1-2	-	-	TGTGCCAGCAGCAAAATTAAAACAGGCCCAGGAGGCTATGGCTACACCTTC	CASSKIKTGPGGYGYTF
TRBV6-1	TRBJ2-3	-	-	TGTGCCAGCAGTCGACATGAACTATCAGATACGCAGTATTTT	CASSRHELSDTQYF
TRBV10-3	TRBJ2-3	few	-	TGTGCCTCGGGTGGTAGGGGATCGCAAATCACAGATACGCAGTATTTT	CASGGRGSQITDTQYF
TRBV18	TRBJ1-1	-	-	TGTGCCAGCTCGAGGGTTCCTGACACTGAAGCTTTCTTT	CASSRVPDTEAFF
TRBV20-1	TRBJ2-5	few	-	TGCAGTGCCCGGGACTACCAAGAGACCCAGTACTTC	CSARDYQETQYF
TRBV7-2	TRBJ1-1	many	-	TGTGCCAGCAGCTTAGATCAGAACACTGAAGCTTTCTTT	CASSLDQNTEAFF
TRBV5-1	TRBJ2-2	-	TRBD1	TGCGCCAGCAGCCCAGTTACAGGGGCGAACACCGGGGAGCTGTTTTTT	CASSPVTGANTGELFF
TRBV5-1	TRBJ2-3	many	TRBD1	TGCGCCAGCCCCAGGGGGGATACGCAGTATTTT	CASPRGDTQYF
TRBV6-5	TRBJ2-2	few	TRBD2	TGTGCCAGCAGTTCCGCCGGGACTAGCGGTCTAGGGGAGCTGTTTTTT	CASSSAGTSGLGELFF
TRBV5-1	TRBJ2-1	-	-	TGCGCCAGCAGCTTGCTTGGACATACCTACAATGAGCAGTTCTTC	CASSLLGHTYNEQFF
TRBV9	TRBJ1-1	-	TRBD1	TGTGCCAGCAGTCGGACAGGGGGGGCCGAAGCTTTCTTT	CASSRTGGAEAFF
TRBV5-1	TRBJ1-5	few	-	TGCGCCAGCAGCTTGGACACTAGCAATCAGCCCCAGCATTTT	CASSLDTSNQPQHF
TRBV7-8	TRBJ2-7	-	TRBD2	TGTGCCAGCAGCCCCCTAGCGGGAGGTAACGAGCAGTACTTC	CASSPLAGGNEQYF
TRBV20-1	TRBJ2-3	few	TRBD2	TGCAGTGCTAGTGCCGGGGGGGCCGAGGGGAGCACAGATACGCAGTATTTT	CSASAGGAEGSTDTQYF
TRBV11-1	TRBJ2-5	once	TRBD2	TGTGCCAGCAGCACCACTAGCGGGAGTAAGGAGGCTAGGGAGACCCAGTACTTC	CASSTTSGSKEARETQYF
TRBV20-1	TRBJ1-1	many	-	TGCAGTGTGCGGGACACTGAAGCTTTCTTT	CSVRDTEAFF
TRBV12-5	TRBJ2-3	-	-	TGTGCTAGTGGTTTGCCTCCGATGGATACGCAGTATTTT	CASGLPPMDTQYF